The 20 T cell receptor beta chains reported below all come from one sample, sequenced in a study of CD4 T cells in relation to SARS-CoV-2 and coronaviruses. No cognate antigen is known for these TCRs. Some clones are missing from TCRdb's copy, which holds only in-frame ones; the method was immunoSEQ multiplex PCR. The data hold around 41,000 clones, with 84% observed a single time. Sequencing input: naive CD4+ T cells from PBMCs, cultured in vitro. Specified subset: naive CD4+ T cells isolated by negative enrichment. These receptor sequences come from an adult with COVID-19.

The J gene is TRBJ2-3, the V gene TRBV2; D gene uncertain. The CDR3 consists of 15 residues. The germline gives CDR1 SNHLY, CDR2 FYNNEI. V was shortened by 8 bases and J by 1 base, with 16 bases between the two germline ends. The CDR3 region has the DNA TGTGCCAGCTCAATTCCCGATTACGGCACAGATACGCAGTATTTT. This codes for CASSIPDYGTDTQYF.

Here the CDR3 DNA reads TGCGCCAGCAGTCAATCGGAAAGGGATGGCTACACCTTC. Amino acids: CASSQSERDGYTF. The V gene is TRBV23-1, the J gene TRBJ1-2; D is unresolved. TRBV23-1 is identified as an open reading frame with a role that is uncertain. The germline V and J ends were trimmed by 0 bases and 6 bases, with 8 bases remaining between them. There are 13 residues in the CDR3.

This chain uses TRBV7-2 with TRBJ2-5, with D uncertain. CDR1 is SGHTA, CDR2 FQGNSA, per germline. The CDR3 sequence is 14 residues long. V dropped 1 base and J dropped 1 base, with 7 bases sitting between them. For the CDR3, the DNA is TGTGCCAGCAGCTTAGAGTGGGGCCAAGAGACCCAGTACTTC. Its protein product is CASSLEWGQETQYF.

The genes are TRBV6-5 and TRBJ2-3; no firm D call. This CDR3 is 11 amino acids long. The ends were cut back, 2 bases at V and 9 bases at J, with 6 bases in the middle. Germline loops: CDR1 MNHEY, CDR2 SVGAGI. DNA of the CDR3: TGTGCCAGCAGTTACGGTTCGACGCAGTATTTT. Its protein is CASSYGSTQYF.

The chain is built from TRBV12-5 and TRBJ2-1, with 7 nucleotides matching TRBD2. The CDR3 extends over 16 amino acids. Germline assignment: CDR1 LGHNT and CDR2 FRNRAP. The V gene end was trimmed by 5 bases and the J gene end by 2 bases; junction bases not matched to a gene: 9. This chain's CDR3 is CASGGEGRPTYNEQFF. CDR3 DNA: TGTGCTAGTGGTGGGGAGGGAAGGCCGACCTACAATGAGCAGTTCTTC.

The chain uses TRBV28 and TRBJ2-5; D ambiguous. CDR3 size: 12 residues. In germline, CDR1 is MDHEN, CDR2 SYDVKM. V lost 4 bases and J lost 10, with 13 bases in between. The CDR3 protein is CASSSPNWFQYF. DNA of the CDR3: TGTGCCAGCAGTTCCCCTAATTGGTTCCAGTACTTC.

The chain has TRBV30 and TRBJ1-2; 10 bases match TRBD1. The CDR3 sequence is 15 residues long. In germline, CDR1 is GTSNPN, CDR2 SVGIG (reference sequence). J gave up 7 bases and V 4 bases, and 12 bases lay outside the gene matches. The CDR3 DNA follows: TGTGCCTGGACCTTACTAAGACAGGGGGCTCGTGGCTACACCTTC. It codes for CAWTLLRQGARGYTF.

CDR3 sequence (DNA): TGTGCCACCAGCAGGGACAGGGAGAGGAATGAGCAGTTCTTC. This sequence encodes CATSRDRERNEQFF. The rearrangement uses TRBV15 and TRBJ2-1, with 8 nucleotides matching TRBD1. The germline V gene has CDR1 LNHNV and CDR2 YYDKDF (reference sequence). The CDR3 sequence is 14 residues long. V trimming: 3 bases; J trimming: 7 bases; junction bases outside the gene matches: 5.

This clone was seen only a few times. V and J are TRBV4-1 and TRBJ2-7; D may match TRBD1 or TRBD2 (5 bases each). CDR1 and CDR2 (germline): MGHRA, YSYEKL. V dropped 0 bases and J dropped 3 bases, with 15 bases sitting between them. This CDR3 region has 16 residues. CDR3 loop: CASSQDRSTEGYEQYF. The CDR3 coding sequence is TGCGCCAGCAGCCAAGATAGGTCGACAGAGGGCTACGAGCAGTACTTC.

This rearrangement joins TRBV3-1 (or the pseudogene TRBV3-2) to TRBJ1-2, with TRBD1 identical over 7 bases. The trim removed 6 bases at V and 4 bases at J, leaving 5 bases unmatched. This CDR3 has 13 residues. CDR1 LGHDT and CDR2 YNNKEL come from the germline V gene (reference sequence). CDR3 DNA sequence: TGTGCCAGCAGAGGGGGCCCCGGCTATGGCTACACCTTC. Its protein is CASRGGPGYGYTF.

The CDR3 DNA reads TGTGCCAGCCACCGACTAGCGGGAGGAGGGTCCGGGGAGCTGTTTTTT. Amino acids: CASHRLAGGGSGELFF. The chain employs TRBV2 and TRBJ2-2; TRBD2 agrees at 13 bases. The V segment lost 8 bases and the J segment 6 bases; nucleotides outside the gene matches: 9. CDR3 length: 16 amino acids. The V gene's germline CDR1 is SNHLY and CDR2 FYNNEI.

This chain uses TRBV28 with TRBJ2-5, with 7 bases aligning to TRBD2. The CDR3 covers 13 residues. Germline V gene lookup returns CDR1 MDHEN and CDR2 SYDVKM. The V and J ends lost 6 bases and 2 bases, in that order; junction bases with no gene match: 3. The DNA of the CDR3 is TGTGCCAGCAGGCCAGCGGGACAAGAGACCCAGTACTTC. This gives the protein CASRPAGQETQYF. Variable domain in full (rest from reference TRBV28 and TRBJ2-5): DVKVTQSSRYLVKRTGEKVFLECVQDMDHENMFWYRQDPGLGLRLIYFSYDVKMKEKGDIPEGYSVSREKKERFSLILESASTNQTSMYLCASRPAGQETQYFGPGTRLLVL.

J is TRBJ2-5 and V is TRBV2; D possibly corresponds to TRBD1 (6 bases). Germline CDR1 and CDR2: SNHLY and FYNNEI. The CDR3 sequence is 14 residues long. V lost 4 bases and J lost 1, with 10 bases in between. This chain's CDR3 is CASSAQGFQETQYF. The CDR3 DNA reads TGTGCCAGCAGTGCACAGGGTTTCCAAGAGACCCAGTACTTC.

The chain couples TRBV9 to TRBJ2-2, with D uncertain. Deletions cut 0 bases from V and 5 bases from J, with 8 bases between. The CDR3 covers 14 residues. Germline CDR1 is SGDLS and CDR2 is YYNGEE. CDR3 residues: CASSVAAGTGELFF. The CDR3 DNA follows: TGTGCCAGCAGCGTAGCAGCCGGGACCGGGGAGCTGTTTTTT.

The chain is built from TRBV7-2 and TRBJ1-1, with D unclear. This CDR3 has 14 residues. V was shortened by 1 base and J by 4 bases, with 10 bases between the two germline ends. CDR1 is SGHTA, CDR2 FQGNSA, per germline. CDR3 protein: CASSLGSRGTEAFF. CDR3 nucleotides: TGTGCCAGCAGCTTAGGCAGCCGGGGCACTGAAGCTTTCTTT.

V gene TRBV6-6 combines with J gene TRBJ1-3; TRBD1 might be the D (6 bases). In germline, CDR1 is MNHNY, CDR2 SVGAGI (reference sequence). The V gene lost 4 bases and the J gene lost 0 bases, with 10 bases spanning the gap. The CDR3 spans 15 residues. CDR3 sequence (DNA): TGTGCCAGCAGTTCCTACAGGGTCTCTGGAAACACCATATATTTT. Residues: CASSSYRVSGNTIYF.

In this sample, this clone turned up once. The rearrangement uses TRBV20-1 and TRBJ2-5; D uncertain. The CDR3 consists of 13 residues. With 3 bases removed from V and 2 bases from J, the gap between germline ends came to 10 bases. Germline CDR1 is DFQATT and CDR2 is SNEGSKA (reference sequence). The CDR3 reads CSASVAEQETQYF. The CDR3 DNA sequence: TGCAGTGCTAGTGTGGCAGAACAAGAGACCCAGTACTTC.

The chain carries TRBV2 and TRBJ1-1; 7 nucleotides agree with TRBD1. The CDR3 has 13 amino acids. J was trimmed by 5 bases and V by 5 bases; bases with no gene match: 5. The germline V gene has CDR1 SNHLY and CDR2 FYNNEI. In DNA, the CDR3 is TGTGCCAGCAGTTCTACAGGGGAGACTGAAGCTTTCTTT. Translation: CASSSTGETEAFF.

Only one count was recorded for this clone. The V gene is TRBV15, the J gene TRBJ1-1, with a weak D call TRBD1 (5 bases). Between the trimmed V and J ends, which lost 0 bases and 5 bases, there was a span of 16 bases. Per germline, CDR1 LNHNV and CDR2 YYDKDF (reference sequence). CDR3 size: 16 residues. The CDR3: CATSRDLWGSGTEAFF. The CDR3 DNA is TGTGCCACCAGCAGAGATCTTTGGGGGAGTGGGACTGAAGCTTTCTTT.

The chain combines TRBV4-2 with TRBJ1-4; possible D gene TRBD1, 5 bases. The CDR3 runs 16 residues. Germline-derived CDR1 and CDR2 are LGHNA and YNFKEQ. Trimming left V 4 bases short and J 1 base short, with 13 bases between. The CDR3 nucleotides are TGTGCCAGCAGCCTGGGGGGTTTGAGAACTAATGAAAAACTGTTTTTT. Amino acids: CASSLGGLRTNEKLFF.